The entry below gives a single T cell receptor beta chain sequence along with its context. For the second PCR, which ran for about 7 to 11 cycles, a sample-barcoded 5' primer and a J-beta primer mix were used. Tagging of each cDNA molecule was performed by a template-switch adaptor with 12 random nucleotides. TCRdb re-called the 5' RACE reads with MiXCR, one entry per CDR3 protein. The table records about 780,000 distinct CDR3 sequences, around 50% of them present only once. This specimen belongs to a study of blood T cells in healthy people across ages. Looked up from germline, CDR1 is DFQATT and CDR2 is SNEGSKA (reference sequence). The CDR3 covers 15 residues.

Sample: blood. The chain joins TRBV20-1 to TRBJ2-1; TRBD2 is a possible D gene (6 bases). The J call may not be correct, given that the DNA end is closer to TRBJ2-7. The receptor comes from a man older than 75 in good health. The CDR3 region is CSARVRGGSYNEQYF. CDR3 in DNA: TGCAGTGCTAGGGTTCGGGGAGGCTCCTACAATGAGCAGTACTTC.